This T cell receptor beta chain was captured by sequencing in a study of response to subunit inactivated influenza vaccine (dated by TCRdb to between 2017 and 2018). Regarding the research as a whole: Deep quantitative profiling of the T cell receptor repertoire was used in the study to follow responses to a trivalent subunit inactivated influenza vaccine. General study outcomes and caveats: It was suggested by the authors that each seasonal influenza vaccination may recruit only a limited number of new T cells.

Library preparation was by RT-PCR. The sequencing machine was an Illumina HiSeq 2500. TCRdb passed the public sequencing reads through fastp at Q25 and MiXCR, retaining productive beta sequences. CDR3 protein sequences are deduplicated, and each keeps its most common genes and DNA. The sample profile shows about 500,000 distinct CDR3 sequences; 15% to 20% of them were found once. The ten largest clonotypes hold 3% to 3.5% of the sample. The CDR3 has 15 amino acids, counting the end cysteine and phenylalanine. Only the CDR3 DNA is retained, 45 bases long and in frame from the first base. Deletion took 2 bases off V and 4 bases off J, with a span of 11 bases between the germline ends. As for this clonotype: Its antigen is unknown. Per-base qualities were not stored, and no clone one base away is much larger.

The specimen comprised CD4+ T cells sorted from PBMCs, sampled less than 30 months after vaccination. The rearrangement combines TRBV12-3 or TRBV12-4 with TRBJ2-2; the D gene is unclear. The sequence came from a man aged 50 to 69 who received an inactivated influenza vaccine. Donor details come from another sample of the same person, matched by shared clones. The CDR3: CASSLSRFRTGELFF. The nucleotide sequence is given as TGTGCCAGCAGTTTATCCCGATTCCGCACCGGGGAGCTGTTTTTT.